This TCR beta chain was found in a study of T cell repertoires in ileal Crohn's disease. Study observations and caveats: Every patient over 26.8% clonality showed endoscopic recurrence.

V gave up 5 bases and J gave up 5 bases, with 6 bases separating them. CDR1 is SNHLY and CDR2 is FYNNEI in the germline V gene. This CDR3 has 12 amino acids. Comments on this clone: Its antigen remains unidentified.

Clones were sequenced by immunoSEQ multiplex PCR, and TCRdb holds only the in-frame ones, with some missing. Of about 3,600 clones detected, roughly 82% appear once; the ten largest clones hold less than 8.5%. The TCR sequence derives from an adult with Crohn's disease. This chain joins TRBV2 and TRBJ2-2, with D unclear. The sequencing sample was made of ileal tissue. CDR3 nucleotide sequence: TGTGCCAGCAGTCGCGAGACCGGGGAGCTGTTTTTT. It yields the protein CASSRETGELFF.